This record concerns one T cell receptor (beta chain) sequence. This clone was recorded only once. Its antigen remains undetermined. No clone much larger than this one lies a single base away; base qualities are absent. Sorted unstimulated T cells and proliferating T cells recovered from mixed lymphocyte reactions underwent TCRbeta CDR3 sequencing. Fresh whole blood from some ten HLA-typed healthy donors was used as the source from which PBMCs were isolated. To map where alloreactive clones came from, CD4+ regulatory T cells in the unstimulated state were FACS-sorted. Receptor libraries were prepared by the immunoSEQ multiplex PCR assay. The deep sequencing platform assayed about 90,000 TCR templates per sample. Genomic DNA extracted from sorted T cells was used for TCRbeta CDR3 sequencing. Concerning the study's data processing: Clonal analysis of TCRbeta CDR3 data was done in the R programming language. Comparing unstimulated samples against CFSE-low samples taken after the reaction was how alloreactive CD4+ and CD8+ clones were defined. Regulatory or non-regulatory origin was assigned to alloreactive CD4+ clones by matching of sequences to sorted unstimulated Treg and non-Treg repertoires. What TCRdb holds here is the immuneACCESS table cut down to in-frame rearrangements. Part of the clones is not present; checked against another copy, under half of the missing clones reflect an unresolved V gene, and the others are unexplained. The V and J calls and clone size come from that table; D and trimming were worked out from the DNA. The sample table holds tens of thousands of clones, of which over 75% were seen once. Together, the top ten hold over 1.5% of the sample.

This entry belongs to a study of siplizumab effects on memory and regulatory T cells (dated 2019 in TCRdb). Broadly, across the study: The effect of the anti-CD2 antibody siplizumab on alloreactive T-cell subsets was examined in allogeneic mixed lymphocyte reactions constructed from human PBMCs.

Results the study describes overall, beyond this receptor: Because sequences at frequencies below about 10^-5 were poorly captured, only a minor fraction of alloreactive clones could be mapped back to unstimulated subsets. Of the alloreactive CD4+ clones that could be mapped, the Treg-derived share averaged approximately 69% with siplizumab compared with around 27% in control reactions. Siplizumab significantly lowered the cumulative frequency of alloreactive sequences that could be traced to unstimulated CD4+ memory T cells. A naive or memory phenotype could not be assigned to roughly 75-97% of proliferating CD4+ or CD8+ clones. Unstimulated naive T cells appeared to be more diverse than memory T cells, and naive cells seemed to make a substantial contribution to the alloresponse. Whether proliferating Tregs from siplizumab cultures actually had suppressive function was not functionally confirmed.

CDR1 is given as MGHRA and CDR2 as YSYEKL, both from the germline V gene. The CDR3 holds 14 amino acids from the cysteine to the phenylalanine. The CDR3 DNA has 42 bases and is translated from base 1. V and J lose 0 bases and 4 bases, and a span of 9 bases separates them. The rearrangement combines TRBV4-1 with TRBJ1-2, with the D gene not confidently named. The TCR originated in a human donor in good health. The sample taken for sequencing was Tregs sorted from blood. CDR3 reads: CASSQEQGPYGYTF. The DNA sequence reads TGCGCCAGCAGCCAAGAGCAAGGTCCCTATGGCTACACCTTC.